This T cell receptor beta chain derives from a study of cytomegalovirus exposure and HLA in healthy donors (dated 2017 in TCRdb). Background for the entire study: According to an earlier analysis of 550 to 700 of the donors, about 170 million T cells yielded roughly 110 million unique TCR beta sequences and 276 Gb of sequence data. Approximately 310 gigabases of sequencing data and 78 million or so unique TCR sequences were included in an early release covering about 700 HLA-typed donors. Of the approximately 400 genotyped donors, 81% were placed in the genetic ancestry cluster associated with self-reported Caucasian donors. The study aimed to test whether signatures of past pathogen exposure could be identified by cataloging public T cell receptors. The T cell repertoires of some 670 subjects were profiled by immunosequencing and related to cytomegalovirus serostatus. Besides the first cohort of roughly 660 subjects, a separate validation cohort made up of over a hundred different subjects was used. High-throughput TCR immunosequencing, statistical association of individual TCRs with disease status, and machine learning were combined to predict cytomegalovirus infection status. To study patterns of TCR occurrence, a later analysis re-analyzed previously published TCR beta repertoires from 666 donors and added high-resolution HLA genotyping. Rather than drawing on any new phenotypic data, the later analysis identified candidate immune exposures from TCR beta sequences and the way those sequences occurred across donors. In an earlier analysis of 500 to 650 of the donors, high-throughput TCR beta sequencing was used to judge whether each TCR beta V gene segment behaved as functional or pseudogenic. Alongside the repertoire data, information on donor age, sex, ethnicity and CMV serostatus was compiled. A later genetic analysis used genome-wide SNP genotypes for about 55% of the 666 donors, treating that subset as a discovery cohort. All discovery cohort repertoires had been generated on a single sequencing platform. Class I and class II HLA loci were covered by the typing at four-digit resolution. Typing coverage differed by locus: A, B, C, DRB1 and DQB1 were typed in roughly 620-630 donors, DQA1 in 522, DPA1 in 600 to 610, and DPB1 in 472. About 5 DR-DQ haplotypes were handled as single units for association and clustering, since linkage in the cohort was strong. On average, over 200,000 unique TCR beta nucleotide sequences were sequenced per donor among some 420 genotyped donors of the cohort, with about 19% of those sequences being non-productive.

The library came from the immunoSEQ multiplex PCR assay. A mixture of 60 forward primers for TCR Vbeta segments and 13 reverse primers for TCR Jbeta segments was used in the multiplex PCR. The CDR3 region of rearranged TCR beta genes was amplified from genomic DNA with a multiplex PCR assay. The amplified TCR beta libraries were sequenced on the Illumina HiSeq System as 87-base-pair reads. The study's processing was this. Across the 666 repertoires, a later analysis counted tens of millions of unique TCR beta chains, roughly 11 million of which were shared by at least two donors. A nearest-neighbor algorithm error-corrected the raw reads and collapsed the reads into unique sequences, merging closely related sequences to remove PCR and sequencing errors. V, D and J gene segments were assigned by aligning CDR3 sequences to IMGT reference sequences. For a sequence to be retained, at least a six-nucleotide match to both a V gene segment and a J gene segment was required. Rearrangements were called productive when the CDR3 lacked stop codons and stayed in frame with V and J; all others were non-productive. CDR3 was defined according to IMGT convention as the region running from the second conserved V-encoded cysteine to the conserved J-encoded phenylalanine. The earlier analysis of fewer than 750 of the donors excluded sequences that lacked an unambiguous match to a single V gene segment. An earlier analysis of fewer than 750 of the donors classified V segments as functional when productive rearrangements were above 56.7% and as segregating when the standard deviation between donors was above 5%. To diagnose cytomegalovirus status from the catalog of TCR beta chain sequences, a statistical classification framework was built. A later analysis assigned V and J genes by comparing TCR nucleotide sequences with IMGT/GENE-DB human TR gene sequences. In a later analysis, CDR3 sequences and most-parsimonious VDJ recombination scenarios were assigned using the TCRdist pipeline. In a later analysis, each TCR beta chain was defined by its CDR3 amino acid sequence together with its V-gene family, and reads lacking a unique V-gene family were excluded. To address suspected cross-contamination and a sequencing artifact, a later analysis removed 592 highly shared, low-generation-probability nucleotide sequences. A later analysis calculated a clonal expansion index for each public chain from normalized within-repertoire ranks of inferred template counts. In a later analysis, generation probabilities were computed with a VDJ recombination model fitted to out-of-frame rearrangements, and the resulting probabilities were checked against IGoR. Hypergeometric tests were used in a later analysis to score TCR-TCR, TCR-HLA and TCR-CMV co-occurrence, with a repertoire-size bias correction applied to the TCR pairs. False discovery rates were estimated in a later analysis by permuting HLA or CMV assignments 20 times. A later analysis grouped co-occurring TCRs with DBSCAN, adding TCRdist sequence similarity when clustering within HLA-allele-positive subsets. Co-occurrence clustering excluded repertoires with fewer than 30,000 or more than 120,000 public chains, plus five with anomalous nucleotide sharing. The table comes from immuneACCESS by way of TCRdb, which keeps in-frame sequences with V and J called. Part of the clones is missing from these tables; in studies checked, under half for an unresolved V gene and the rest for unknown reasons. V and J calls and clone size come straight from that table; D and trimming were deduced from the DNA. The sample table holds 100,000 to 120,000 clones, of which 70% to 80% were seen once. The top ten hold about 1.9% of the sample.

Note on this clone: Which antigen it targets is not known. Qualities for individual bases were not recorded, and no much larger clone is one base off.

The cohort was made up of about 670 healthy bone marrow donors. At the time of sampling, every cohort member was nominally healthy, though immune exposures that went unrecorded were likely present. The donor was CMV seronegative and was included in the group of several hundred seronegative cohort members. Every donor gave a peripheral blood sample, and the peripheral blood mononuclear cells from that sample were used for TCR beta sequencing. The Qiagen DNeasy Blood Extraction Kit was used to extract genomic DNA from the blood cell samples. The junction shows trimming of 5 bases on V and 1 base on J, plus 11 bases between the germline ends. The CDR3 runs 15 residues from the cysteine to the phenylalanine. Only CDR3 DNA remains: 45 bases, in frame from the first base. CDR1 and CDR2 are read off the germline V gene (reference sequence) as SSHAT and FNYEAQ. Beyond this particular receptor, the publication reports: Because HLA typing was unavailable for some donors at each locus, only the typed subset was used in association tests. An earlier analysis of around 500 of the donors showed that most TCR beta V segments appeared in productive rearrangements either about 87% or about 30% of the time, which broadly matched IMGT annotations. Across donors, most TCR sequences were observed very rarely, whereas some public TCRs were present in many individuals. In a later genetic analysis, a missense DCLRE1C variant was associated with V-gene and J-gene trimming of TCR beta chains, and the association was replicated in an independent cohort. Linkage disequilibrium might explain the correlated functional status among segregating V segments, but an unknown experimental factor could not be ruled out. The sequencing pipeline was judged likely to have produced a cluster of highly shared sequence variants as a technical artifact. Because counts were too low, roughly 17 rarely observed V segments, including chromosome 9 orphons, were left out of the earlier analysis of over 550 of the donors. The authors suggested that the approach could potentially be generalized to other disease states and immunological phenotypes. The classifier was reported to diagnose cytomegalovirus status with high specificity and sensitivity in both the original cohort and the validation cohort. A later analysis associated 16,951 TCR beta sequences with specific HLA alleles at a false discovery rate of 0.05. A total of roughly 160 TCR beta chains were listed by the study as associated with cytomegalovirus. A later analysis found that HLA-associated TCR beta chains were more clonally expanded and had lower generation probabilities than equally common non-associated chains. Because the 87-base-pair reads could not distinguish some IMGT-functional V segments, including TRBV6-2 and TRBV6-3, those segments were excluded. Most CMV-associated TCR beta chains appeared to be HLA-restricted in a later analysis, and the HLA associations seemed to be driven largely by CMV exposure. When HLA alleles, especially DR and DQ, strongly co-occurred, attributing TCR associations to individual alleles was difficult. According to a later genetic analysis, donors in an Asian-associated ancestry cluster had fewer N-insertions in productive TCRs than the approximately 650-donor mean. Sequencing depth was assumed to be roughly uniform across donors in the presence/absence analyses, though that assumption may not hold. A few of the identified cytomegalovirus-associated TCR beta chains were confirmed in vitro to be specific for cytomegalovirus antigens. Several of the top co-occurrence clusters appeared to be linked to parvovirus B19, influenza, CMV and Epstein-Barr virus, according to a later analysis. According to a later analysis, TCR association rates differed among HLA loci, with DRB1 alleles showing the most associated TCRs and HLA-C alleles showing the fewest. A further reported finding was that TCR beta sequences accurately predicted the HLA-A and HLA-B alleles for most subjects in the first cohort. Only TCR beta chains were sequenced in this cohort, and the absence of alpha or paired-chain data limited detectable features. The only immune exposure information available for the cohort was CMV serostatus.

Here the chain combines TRBV7-7 and TRBJ2-2; the D gene remains uncertain. Sequencing used PBMCs. The clonotype was recovered from a man aged 25-45 years in good health and CMV-seronegative. At the DNA level, the sequence is TGTGCCAGCAGCCTTTGGGCCGGGAACACCGGGGAGCTGTTTTTT. It is translated as CASSLWAGNTGELFF.